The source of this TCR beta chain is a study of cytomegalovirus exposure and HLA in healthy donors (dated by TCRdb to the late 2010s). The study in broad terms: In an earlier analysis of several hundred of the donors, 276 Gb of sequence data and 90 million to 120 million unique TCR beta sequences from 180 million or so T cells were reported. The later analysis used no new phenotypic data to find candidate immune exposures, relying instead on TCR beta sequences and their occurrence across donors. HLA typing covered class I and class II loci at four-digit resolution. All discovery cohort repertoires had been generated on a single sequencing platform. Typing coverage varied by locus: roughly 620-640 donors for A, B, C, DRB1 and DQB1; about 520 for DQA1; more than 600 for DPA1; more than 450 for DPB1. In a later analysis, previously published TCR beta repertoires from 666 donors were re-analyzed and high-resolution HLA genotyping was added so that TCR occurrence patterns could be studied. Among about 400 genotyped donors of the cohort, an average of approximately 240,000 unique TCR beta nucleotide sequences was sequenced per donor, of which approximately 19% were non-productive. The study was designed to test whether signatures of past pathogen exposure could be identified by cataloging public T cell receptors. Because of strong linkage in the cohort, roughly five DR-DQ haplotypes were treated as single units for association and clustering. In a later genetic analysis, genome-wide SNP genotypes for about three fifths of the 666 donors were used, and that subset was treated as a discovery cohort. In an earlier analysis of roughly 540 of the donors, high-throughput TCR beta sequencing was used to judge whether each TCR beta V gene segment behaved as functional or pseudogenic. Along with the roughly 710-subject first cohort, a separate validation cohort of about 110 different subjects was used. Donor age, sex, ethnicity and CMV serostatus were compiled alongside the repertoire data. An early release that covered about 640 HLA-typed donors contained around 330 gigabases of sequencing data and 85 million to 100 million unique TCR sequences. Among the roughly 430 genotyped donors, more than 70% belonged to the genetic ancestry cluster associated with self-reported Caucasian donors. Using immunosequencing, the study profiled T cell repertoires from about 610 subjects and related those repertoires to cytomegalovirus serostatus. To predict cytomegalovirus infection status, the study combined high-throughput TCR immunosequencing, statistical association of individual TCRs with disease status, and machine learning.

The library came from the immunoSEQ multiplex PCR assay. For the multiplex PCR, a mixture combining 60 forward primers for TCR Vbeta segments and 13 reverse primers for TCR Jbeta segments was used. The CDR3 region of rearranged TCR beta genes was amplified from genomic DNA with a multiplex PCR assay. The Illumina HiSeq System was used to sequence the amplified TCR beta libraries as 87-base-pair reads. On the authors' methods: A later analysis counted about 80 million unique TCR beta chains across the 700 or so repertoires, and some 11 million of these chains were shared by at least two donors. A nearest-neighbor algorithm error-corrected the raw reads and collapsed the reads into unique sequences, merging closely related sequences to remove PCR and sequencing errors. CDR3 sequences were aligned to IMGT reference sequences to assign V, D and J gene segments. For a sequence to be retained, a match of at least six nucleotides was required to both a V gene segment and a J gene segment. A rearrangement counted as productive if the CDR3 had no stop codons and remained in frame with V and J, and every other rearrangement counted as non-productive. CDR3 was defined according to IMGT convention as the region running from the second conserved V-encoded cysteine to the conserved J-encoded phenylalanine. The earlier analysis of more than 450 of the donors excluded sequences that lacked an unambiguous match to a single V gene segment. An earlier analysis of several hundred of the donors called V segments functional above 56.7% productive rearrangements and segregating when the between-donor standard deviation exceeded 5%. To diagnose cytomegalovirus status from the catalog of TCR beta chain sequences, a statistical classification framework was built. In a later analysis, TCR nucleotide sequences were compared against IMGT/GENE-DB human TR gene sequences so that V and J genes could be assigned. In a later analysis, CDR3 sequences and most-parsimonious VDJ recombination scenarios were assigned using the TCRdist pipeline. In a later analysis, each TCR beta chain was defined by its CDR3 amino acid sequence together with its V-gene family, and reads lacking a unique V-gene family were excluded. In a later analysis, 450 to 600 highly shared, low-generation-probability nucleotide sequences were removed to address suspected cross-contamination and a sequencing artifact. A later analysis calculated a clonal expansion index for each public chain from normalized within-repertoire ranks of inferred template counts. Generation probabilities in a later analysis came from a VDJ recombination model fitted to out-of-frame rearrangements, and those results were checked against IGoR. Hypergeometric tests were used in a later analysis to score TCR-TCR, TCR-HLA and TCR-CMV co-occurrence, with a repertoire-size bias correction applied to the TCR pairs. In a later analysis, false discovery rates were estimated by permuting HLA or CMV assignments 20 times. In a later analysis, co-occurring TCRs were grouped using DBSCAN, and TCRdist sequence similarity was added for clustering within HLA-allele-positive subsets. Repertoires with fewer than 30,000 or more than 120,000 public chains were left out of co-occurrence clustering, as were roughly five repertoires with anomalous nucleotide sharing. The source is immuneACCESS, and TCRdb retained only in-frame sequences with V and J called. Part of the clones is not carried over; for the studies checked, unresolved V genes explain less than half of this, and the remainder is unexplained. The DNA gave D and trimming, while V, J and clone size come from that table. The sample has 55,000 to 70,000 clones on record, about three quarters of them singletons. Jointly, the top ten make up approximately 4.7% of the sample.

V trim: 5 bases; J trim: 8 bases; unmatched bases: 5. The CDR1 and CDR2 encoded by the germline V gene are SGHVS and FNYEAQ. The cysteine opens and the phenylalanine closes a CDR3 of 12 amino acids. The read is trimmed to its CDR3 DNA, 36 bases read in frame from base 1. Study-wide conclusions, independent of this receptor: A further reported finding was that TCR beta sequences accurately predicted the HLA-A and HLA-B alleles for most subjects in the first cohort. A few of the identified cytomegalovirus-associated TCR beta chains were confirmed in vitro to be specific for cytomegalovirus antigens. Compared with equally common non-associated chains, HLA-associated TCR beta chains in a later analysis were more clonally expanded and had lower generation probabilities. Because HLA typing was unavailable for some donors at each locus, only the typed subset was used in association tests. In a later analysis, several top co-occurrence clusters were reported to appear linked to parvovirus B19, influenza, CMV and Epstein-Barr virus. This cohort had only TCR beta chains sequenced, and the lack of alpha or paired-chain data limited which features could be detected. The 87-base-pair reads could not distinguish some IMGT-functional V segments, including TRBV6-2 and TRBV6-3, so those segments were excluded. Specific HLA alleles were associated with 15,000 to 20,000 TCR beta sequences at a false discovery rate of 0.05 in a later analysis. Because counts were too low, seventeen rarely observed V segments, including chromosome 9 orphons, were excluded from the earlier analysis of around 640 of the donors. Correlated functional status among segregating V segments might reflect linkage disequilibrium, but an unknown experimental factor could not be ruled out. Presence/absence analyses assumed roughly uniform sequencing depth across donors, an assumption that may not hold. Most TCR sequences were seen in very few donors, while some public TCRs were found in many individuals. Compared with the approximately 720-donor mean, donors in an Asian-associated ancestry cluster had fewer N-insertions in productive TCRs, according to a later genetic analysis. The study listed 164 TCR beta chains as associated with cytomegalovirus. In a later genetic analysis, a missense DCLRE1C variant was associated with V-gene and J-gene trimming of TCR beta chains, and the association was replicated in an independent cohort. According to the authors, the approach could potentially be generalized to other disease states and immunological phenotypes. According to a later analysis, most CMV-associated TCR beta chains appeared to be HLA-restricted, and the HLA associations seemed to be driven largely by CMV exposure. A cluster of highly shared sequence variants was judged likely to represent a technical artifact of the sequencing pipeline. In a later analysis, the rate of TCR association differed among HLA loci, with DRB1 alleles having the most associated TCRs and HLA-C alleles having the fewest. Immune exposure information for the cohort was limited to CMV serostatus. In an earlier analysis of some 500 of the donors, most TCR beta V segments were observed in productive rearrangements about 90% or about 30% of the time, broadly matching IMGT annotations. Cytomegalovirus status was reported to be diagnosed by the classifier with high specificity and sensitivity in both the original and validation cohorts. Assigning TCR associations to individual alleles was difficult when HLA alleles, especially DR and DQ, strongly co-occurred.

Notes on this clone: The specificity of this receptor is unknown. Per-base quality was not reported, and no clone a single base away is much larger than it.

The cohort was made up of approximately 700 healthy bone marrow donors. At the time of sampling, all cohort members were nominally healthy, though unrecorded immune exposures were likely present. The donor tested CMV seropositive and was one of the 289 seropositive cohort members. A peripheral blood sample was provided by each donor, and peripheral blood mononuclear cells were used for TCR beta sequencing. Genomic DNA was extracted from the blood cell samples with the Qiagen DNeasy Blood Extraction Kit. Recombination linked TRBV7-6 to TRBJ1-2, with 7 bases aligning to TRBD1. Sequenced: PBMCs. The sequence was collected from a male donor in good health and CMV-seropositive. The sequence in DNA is TGTGCCAGCAGCACTGAGACAGGGGGCTACACCTTC. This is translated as CASSTETGGYTF.